This T cell receptor beta chain was sequenced for a study of monozygotic twins with cystic fibrosis. Study-wide results and limits: J usage was most co-twin-similar in 8 of 16 pairs, V in 13. Monozygotic CF twin pairs shared significantly more nucleotide-identical clonotypes than unrelated CF individuals did. Median Simpson clonality of 0.0095 suggested naive T cells predominated.

The length of the CDR3 is 14 residues. The germline gives CDR1 GTSNPN, CDR2 SVGIG (reference sequence). Trimming removed 3 bases from V and 0 bases from J, with 6 bases in between. The table lists this clone with a count of one. Its matching antigen is unknown. TCRdb's table, derived via immunoSEQ multiplex PCR, lists solely in-frame clones and lacks some. The sample consists of 30,000 to 35,000 clones, roughly 66% of them appearing once. The chain uses TRBV30 and TRBJ2-6; unclear D gene. The receptor was derived from a girl aged 5 to 17 with cystic fibrosis. Source material: blood. DNA of the CDR3: TGTGCCTGGAGCCGGGCCTCTGGGGCCAACGTCCTGACTTTC. Translated, it gives CAWSRASGANVLTF.